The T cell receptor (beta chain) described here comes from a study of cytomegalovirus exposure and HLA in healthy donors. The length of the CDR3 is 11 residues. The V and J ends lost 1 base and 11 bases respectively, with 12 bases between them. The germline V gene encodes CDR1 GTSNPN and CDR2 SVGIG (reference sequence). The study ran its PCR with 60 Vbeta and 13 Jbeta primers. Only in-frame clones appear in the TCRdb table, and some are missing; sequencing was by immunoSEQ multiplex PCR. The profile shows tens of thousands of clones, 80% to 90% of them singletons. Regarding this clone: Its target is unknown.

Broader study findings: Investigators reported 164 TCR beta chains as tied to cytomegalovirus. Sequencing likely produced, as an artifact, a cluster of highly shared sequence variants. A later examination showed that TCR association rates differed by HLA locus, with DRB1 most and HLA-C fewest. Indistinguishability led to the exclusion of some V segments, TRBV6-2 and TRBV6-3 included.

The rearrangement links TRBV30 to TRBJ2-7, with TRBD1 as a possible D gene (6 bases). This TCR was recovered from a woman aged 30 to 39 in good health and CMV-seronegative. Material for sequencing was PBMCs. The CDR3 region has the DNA TGTGCCTGGAGTGAATCCGGGACAAAGTACTTC. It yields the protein CAWSESGTKYF.